The 7 T cell receptor beta chains listed next were all sequenced from one sample in a study of preoperative IRX-2 immunotherapy in early breast cancer (dated by TCRdb to about 2019). What the treatment or condition label conveys for this sample: preoperative locoregional IRX-2 cytokine immunotherapy. The library was generated by the immunoSEQ multiplex PCR assay. The immuneACCESS repertoire file appears here via TCRdb, limited to in-frame rearrangements. These files lack a portion of the clones; in checked studies, under half of the deficit traces to unresolved V genes, and the cause of the others is not known. Present in this sample are just over 3,000 clones, 78% of which were seen just once. The ten largest make up approximately 8.4% of the sample. The specimen comprised tumor tissue, sampled after IRX-2 immunotherapy. These receptors originate from a human donor with breast cancer.

The chain joins TRBV11-3 to TRBJ1-1, with D unresolved. The CDR3 is 15 amino acids. CDR1 and CDR2 from the germline V gene are SGHNT and YENEEA. With 4 bases removed from V and 4 bases from J, the gap between germline ends came to 16 bases. CDR3 coding DNA: TGTGCCAGCAGCTCCACGCCTATTGGCCCCACTGAAGCTTTCTTT. It yields the protein CASSSTPIGPTEAFF.

The rearrangement joins TRBV29-1 to TRBJ2-7, with D uncertain. This CDR3 region has 12 residues. Germline loops: CDR1 SQVTM, CDR2 ANQGSEA. Trimming pared 6 bases from V and 7 bases from J, leaving 16 bases between. In nucleotides, the CDR3 is TGCAGCGTCGCCATATCCCCCCTGGAGCAGTACTTC. Translation: CSVAISPLEQYF.

This chain links TRBV6-8 with TRBJ2-5; maybe TRBD2 (5 bases). The CDR3 spans 14 residues. Germline lookup yields CDR1 MNHGY and CDR2 SAAAGT. Trimming left V 2 bases short and J 5 bases short, with 12 bases between. The CDR3 DNA reads as TGTGCCAGCAGTTACCTGGGTCCGGGGGAGACCCAGTACTTC. Protein product: CASSYLGPGETQYF.

The genes are TRBV6-8 and TRBJ1-5; D is unresolved. Trimming took 2 bases from V and 4 from J, leaving 3 bases between them. The CDR3 is made up of 12 amino acids. The V gene's germline CDR1 is MNHGY and CDR2 SAAAGT. CDR3 in amino acids: CASSYLNQPQHF. In DNA form, the CDR3 reads TGTGCCAGCAGTTACCTAAATCAGCCCCAGCATTTT.

The chain has TRBV6-8 and TRBJ1-2; the match to TRBD1 covers 9 bases. This CDR3 contains 13 residues. The junction had 6 bases not matched to a gene; V was cut back by 6 bases and J by 7 bases. Germline loops: CDR1 MNHGY, CDR2 SAAAGT. CDR3 in amino acids: CASRQEGQGGYTF. CDR3 bases: TGTGCCAGCAGACAGGAGGGACAGGGTGGCTACACCTTC.

This chain links TRBV19 with TRBJ1-1, with TRBD1 matching over 10 bases. From germline, CDR1 is LNHDA and CDR2 SQIVND (reference sequence). The CDR3 runs to 16 residues. The V gene end was trimmed by 2 bases and the J gene end by 1 base; junction bases not matched to a gene: 4. As DNA, the CDR3 is TGTGCCAGTAGTATAAGGACAGGGGGGACGAACACTGAAGCTTTCTTT. Amino acid sequence: CASSIRTGGTNTEAFF.

V and J are TRBV6-8 and TRBJ1-2; D ambiguous. The CDR3 is 14 residues long. V dropped 0 bases and J dropped 7 bases, with 12 bases sitting between them. Germline-derived CDR1 and CDR2 are MNHGY and SAAAGT. The DNA for the CDR3 is TGTGCCAGCAGTTACTCGCGACCGCCGGGTGGCTACACCTTC. As protein: CASSYSRPPGGYTF.